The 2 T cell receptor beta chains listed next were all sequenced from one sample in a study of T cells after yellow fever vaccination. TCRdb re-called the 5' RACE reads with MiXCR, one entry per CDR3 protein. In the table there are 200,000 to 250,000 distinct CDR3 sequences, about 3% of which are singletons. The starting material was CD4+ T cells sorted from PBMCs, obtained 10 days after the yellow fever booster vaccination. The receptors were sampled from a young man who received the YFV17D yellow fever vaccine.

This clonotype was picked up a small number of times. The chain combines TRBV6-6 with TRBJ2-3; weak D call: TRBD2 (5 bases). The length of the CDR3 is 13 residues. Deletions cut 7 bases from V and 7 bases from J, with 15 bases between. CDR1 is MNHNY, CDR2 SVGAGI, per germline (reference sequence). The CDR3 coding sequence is TGTGCCAGCATGTGGGTAGCGCCTAATACGCAGTATTTT. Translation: CASMWVAPNTQYF.

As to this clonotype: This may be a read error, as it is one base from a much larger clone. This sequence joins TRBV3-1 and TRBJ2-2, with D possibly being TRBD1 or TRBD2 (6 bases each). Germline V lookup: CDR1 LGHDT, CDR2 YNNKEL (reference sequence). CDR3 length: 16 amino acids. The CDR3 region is CASSQTKGGYTGELYF. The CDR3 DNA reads TGTGCCAGCAGCCAAACGAAGGGGGGATACACCGGGGAGCTGTATTTT. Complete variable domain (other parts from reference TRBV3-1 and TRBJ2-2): DTAVSQTPKYLVTQMGNDKSIKCEQNLGHDTMYWYKQDSKKFLKIMFSYNNKELIINETVPNRFSPKSPDKAHLNLHINSLELGDSAVYFCASSQTKGGYTGELYFGEGSRLTVL.